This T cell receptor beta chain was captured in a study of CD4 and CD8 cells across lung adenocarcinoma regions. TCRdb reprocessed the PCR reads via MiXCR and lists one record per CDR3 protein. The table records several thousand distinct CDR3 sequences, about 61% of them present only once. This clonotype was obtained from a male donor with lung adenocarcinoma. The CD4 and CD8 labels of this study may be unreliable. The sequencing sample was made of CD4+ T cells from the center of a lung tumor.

CDR3 sequence (DNA): TGTGCCAGCAGCTTAGGAGGGACTAGCGGGAGCAATGAGCAGTTCTTC. It is translated as CASSLGGTSGSNEQFF. The chain combines TRBV7-3 with TRBJ2-1; 14 nucleotides agree with TRBD2. The CDR3 totals 16 residues. The germline V gene has CDR1 SGHTA and CDR2 FQGTGA. The J segment lost 6 bases and the V segment lost 2 bases, leaving 3 bases of the junction unmatched.